Sequencing of this T cell receptor beta chain was carried out in a study of T-cell reconstitution after alpha-beta-depleted transplantation in children. Study-wide points: The main origin of T-cell counts and diversity one year after transplant was newly produced T cells.

Unique molecular identifiers were used in preparing the TCRbeta library. A single record per CDR3 protein comes from TCRdb applying MiXCR to the PCR reads. The sample lists over 45,000 distinct CDR3 sequences; roughly 5% were seen once. This clonotype was detected many times. Antigen: not known. This CDR3 comprises 14 residues. Trimming took 0 bases from V and 8 from J; bases not matched to a gene: 0. The V gene's germline CDR1 is MNHNY and CDR2 SVGAGI (reference sequence). This clonotype was sampled from a female patient under 10 years old who had a stem cell transplant for aplastic anemia, so the T cells may come from the graft donor. The chain uses TRBV6-6 and TRBJ2-2, with 10 bases lining up with TRBD2. The source was PBMCs, mostly from graft donor cells, collected 60 days after TCRalphabeta/CD19-depleted stem cell transplant. This chain's CDR3 is CASSYSSGRGELFF. CDR3 sequence (DNA): TGTGCCAGCAGTTACTCTAGCGGGAGGGGGGAGCTGTTTTTT.